This passage covers 31 T cell receptor beta chains from one sample sequenced in a study of T cell changes during pregnancy in multiple sclerosis. Measured with immunoSEQ multiplex PCR; TCRdb has only the in-frame clones, and not every one. The sample contains 75,000 to 95,000 clones, about 92% of which appear only once. The source was peripheral blood, collected in the first trimester of pregnancy. Receptor source: a female donor with multiple sclerosis, enrolled in a pregnancy study.

This clone was observed once. The V call is TRBV5-4, the J call TRBJ2-7, with 7 bases matching TRBD2. The CDR3 extends over 13 amino acids. V lost 4 bases and J lost 2; bases outside the gene matches: 3. Germline assignment: CDR1 SGHNT and CDR2 YYREEE (reference sequence). CDR3 sequence (DNA): TGTGCCAGCAGCCCCGGGACTACCTACGAGCAGTACTTC. It is translated as CASSPGTTYEQYF.

The chain carries TRBV5-6 and TRBJ2-2, with 10 bases matching TRBD2. V was pared by 0 bases and J by 5 bases, with 10 bases of the junction left unmatched. Germline V CDR1 and CDR2: SGHDT, YYEEEE. The CDR3 spans 18 residues. The CDR3 DNA reads TGTGCCAGCAGCTTGGTCTCTAGCGGGAGCCCCGGGACCGGGGAGCTGTTTTTT. Its protein product is CASSLVSSGSPGTGELFF.

The J gene is TRBJ2-1, the V gene TRBV5-4; D may be TRBD2 (5 bases). Trimming shortened V by 0 bases and J by 0 bases, and 7 bases separated the two germline ends. Germline assignment: CDR1 SGHNT and CDR2 YYREEE (reference sequence). This CDR3 region has 15 residues. The DNA of the CDR3 is TGTGCCAGCAGCTTGGGAGGGAGCTCCTACAATGAGCAGTTCTTC. Its translation: CASSLGGSSYNEQFF.

The chain couples TRBV5-6 to TRBJ1-2; tentative D call: TRBD1 (5 bases). V lost 0 bases and J lost 8, with 17 bases in between. The CDR3 runs to 15 residues. Germline loops: CDR1 SGHDT, CDR2 YYEEEE. The CDR3 DNA is TGTGCCAGCAGCTTGGATCGATACAGGCCCATAGGCTACACCTTC. Translating it yields CASSLDRYRPIGYTF.

The V and J genes are TRBV19 and TRBJ2-5, with 8 bases that match TRBD2. CDR1 is LNHDA and CDR2 is SQIVND in the germline V gene (reference sequence). With 5 bases clipped from V and 5 bases from J, the junction kept 10 bases outside the gene matches. There are 15 residues in the CDR3. DNA for the CDR3: TGTGCCAGTAGTCAATCGGGAGGGCCTGGGGAGACCCAGTACTTC. Translation: CASSQSGGPGETQYF. The whole variable domain, remainder taken from reference TRBV19 and TRBJ2-5, is DGGITQSPKYLFRKEGQNVTLSCEQNLNHDAMYWYRQDPGQGLRLIYYSQIVNDFQKGDIAEGYSVSREKKESFPLTVTSAQKNPTAFYLCASSQSGGPGETQYFGPGTRLLVL.

V is TRBV11-2 and J is TRBJ2-7; D ambiguous. The CDR3 sequence is 10 residues long. V was cut by 5 bases and J by 9 bases, with 8 bases left in between. From germline, CDR1 is SGHAT and CDR2 FQNNGV. As DNA, the CDR3 is TGTGCCAGCAGCGCTACGTGGCAGTACTTC. Protein product: CASSATWQYF.

J is TRBJ1-5 and V is TRBV5-4; TRBD1 might be the D (6 bases). CDR3 length: 16 amino acids. Deletions cut 2 bases from V and 1 base from J, with 13 bases between. The germline gives CDR1 SGHNT, CDR2 YYREEE (reference sequence). The CDR3 region is CASSLGGRASNQPQHF. CDR3 bases: TGTGCCAGCAGCTTAGGGGGGAGGGCCAGCAATCAGCCCCAGCATTTT.

The chain joins TRBV6-5 to TRBJ2-5; 9 bases align to TRBD1. Trimming cost V 3 bases and J 7 bases; bases outside gene matches: 3. This CDR3 comprises 13 residues. Per the germline V gene, CDR1 is MNHEY and CDR2 is SVGAGI. The CDR3 loop reads CASSYGGQGTQYF. The CDR3 bases are TGTGCCAGCAGTTATGGGGGACAGGGGACCCAGTACTTC.

This chain connects TRBV11-2 to TRBJ1-4; 7 positions agree with TRBD1. The CDR3 has 14 amino acids. CDR1 is SGHAT and CDR2 is FQNNGV in the germline V gene. J gave up 14 bases and V 5 bases, and 14 bases lay outside the gene matches. The CDR3 region is CASSPGGFRTYLFF. DNA of the CDR3: TGTGCCAGCAGCCCAGGGGGGTTTCGGACGTATCTGTTTTTT.

The rearrangement joins TRBV9 to TRBJ2-7, with a tentative D call TRBD1 (5 bases). Trimming stripped 0 bases from V and 5 bases from J, with 12 bases between. Germline loops: CDR1 SGDLS, CDR2 YYNGEE. The CDR3 extends over 14 amino acids. CDR3 DNA sequence: TGTGCCAGCAGCGTAGAGCCAGGGTTAGACGAGCAGTACTTC. Translation: CASSVEPGLDEQYF.

V gene TRBV28 combines with J gene TRBJ2-7, with a tentative D call TRBD1 (6 bases). Germline loops: CDR1 MDHEN, CDR2 SYDVKM. Trimming removed 10 bases at V and 2 bases at J, with 21 bases between. The CDR3 runs 15 residues. CDR3 region: CAKKDRRRPTYEQYF. As DNA, the CDR3 is TGTGCCAAAAAAGACAGGCGCCGCCCCACCTACGAGCAGTACTTC.

Concerning this clone: A junction end diverges from the germline sequence, so it may reflect a read error. This chain links TRBV6-1 with TRBJ1-2; D possibly corresponds to TRBD1 (6 bases). The CDR3 extends over 11 amino acids. Germline V lookup: CDR1 MNHNS, CDR2 SASEGT. The CDR3 DNA follows: TGTGCCAGCAGTGAGTTGGGGACAAGAGATTTC. Its translation is CASSELGTRDF.

The chain uses TRBV5-4 and TRBJ2-1; 9 bases agree with TRBD2. With V trimmed by 4 bases and J by 10 bases, 3 bases remained unmatched. The length of the CDR3 is 12 residues. Germline lookup yields CDR1 SGHNT and CDR2 YYREEE (reference sequence). The CDR3 sequence: CASSPSGREQFF. The DNA of the CDR3 is TGTGCCAGCAGCCCCAGCGGGAGGGAGCAGTTCTTC.

The rearrangement links TRBV18 to TRBJ1-1; TRBD1 aligns across 8 bases. CDR1 is KGHSH, CDR2 LQKENI, per germline. CDR3 size: 11 residues. V was clipped by 5 bases and J by 10 bases; unmatched bases: 3. For the CDR3, the DNA is TGTGCCAGCTCATCACAGGGGGTAGCTTTCTTT. The encoded protein is CASSSQGVAFF.

The rearrangement uses TRBV30 and TRBJ2-7; 10 bases agree with TRBD1. Per the germline V gene, CDR1 is GTSNPN and CDR2 is SVGIG (reference sequence). J gave up 2 bases and V 3 bases, and 7 bases lay outside the gene matches. The CDR3 spans 15 residues. CDR3 protein: CAWSLGQGIPYEQYF. The DNA of the CDR3 is TGTGCCTGGAGCCTGGGACAGGGGATTCCCTACGAGCAGTACTTC.

This sequence joins TRBV4-3 and TRBJ2-2; D unclear. Germline values: CDR1 LGHNA, CDR2 YSLEER. V lost 3 bases to trimming and J lost 4 bases, with 12 bases between them. The CDR3 runs to 15 residues. In nucleotides, the CDR3 is TGCGCCAGCAGCCACTCTGACTTGGCCACCGGGGAGCTGTTTTTT. It is translated as CASSHSDLATGELFF.

V usage is TRBV6-5 and J usage is TRBJ1-1; D not certain. The germline gives CDR1 MNHEY, CDR2 SVGAGI. The CDR3 consists of 14 residues. The ends were cut back, 6 bases at V and 0 bases at J, with 11 bases in the middle. As DNA, the CDR3 is TGTGCCAGCAGAAGCAGGAACATGAACACTGAAGCTTTCTTT. The encoded protein is CASRSRNMNTEAFF.

Written as DNA, the CDR3 is TGCGCCAGCAGCCAAGATCGTGCCGGGACAGGGGAAAATTCACCCCTCCACTTT. It encodes CASSQDRAGTGENSPLHF. V gene TRBV4-1 combines with J gene TRBJ1-6; 10 bases match TRBD1. The CDR3 is made up of 18 amino acids. Trimming took 0 bases from V and 7 from J; bases not matched to a gene: 9. Germline CDR1 and CDR2: MGHRA and YSYEKL.

This chain joins TRBV5-1 and TRBJ2-1; 10 nucleotides match TRBD2. Unmatched junction bases numbered 3, after V lost 2 bases and J lost 7 bases. Germline CDR1 and CDR2: SGHRS and YFSETQ. CDR3 length equals 14 residues. CDR3 in DNA: TGCGCCAGCAGCTTTTCTAGCGGGAGTAATGAGCAGTTCTTC. Encoded protein: CASSFSSGSNEQFF. Full variable domain (missing parts from reference TRBV5-1 and TRBJ2-1): KAGVTQTPRYLIKTRGQQVTLSCSPISGHRSVSWYQQTPGQGLQFLFEYFSETQRNKGNFPGRFSGRQFSNSRSEMNVSTLELGDSALYLCASSFSSGSNEQFFGPGTRLTVL.

The chain recombines TRBV5-4 with TRBJ2-3, with a tentative D call TRBD1 (6 bases). V was clipped by 4 bases and J by 5 bases, with 14 bases between them. In germline, CDR1 is SGHNT, CDR2 YYREEE (reference sequence). The CDR3 extends over 14 amino acids. As DNA, the CDR3 is TGTGCCAGCAGCCCAGGACAGAACGGAGATACGCAGTATTTT. Translating gives CASSPGQNGDTQYF.

The J gene is TRBJ2-2, the V gene TRBV15, with 8 bases matching TRBD2. With 0 bases clipped from V and 7 bases from J, the junction kept 10 bases outside the gene matches. This CDR3 comprises 17 residues. CDR1 is LNHNV, CDR2 YYDKDF, per germline (reference sequence). The CDR3 region is CATSRDQVAGKHGELFF. DNA of the CDR3: TGTGCCACCAGCAGAGATCAAGTAGCGGGAAAGCACGGGGAGCTGTTTTTT.

The rearrangement uses TRBV4-1 and TRBJ1-5; D unclear. V was clipped by 0 bases and J by 4 bases, with 10 bases between them. The CDR3 runs to 15 residues. From germline, CDR1 is MGHRA and CDR2 YSYEKL. CDR3 sequence reads: CASSQDRAPNQPQHF. The CDR3 bases are TGCGCCAGCAGCCAAGATCGCGCACCGAATCAGCCCCAGCATTTT.

This clone has only one observation. This sequence joins TRBV7-6 and TRBJ2-1; D ambiguous. The length of the CDR3 is 15 residues. Trimming shortened V by 0 bases and J by 4 bases, and 10 bases separated the two germline ends. The germline V gene has CDR1 SGHVS and CDR2 FNYEAQ. CDR3 sequence reads: CASSLAGLSYNEQFF. DNA of the CDR3: TGTGCCAGCAGCTTAGCGGGCCTTAGTTACAATGAGCAGTTCTTC.

V gene TRBV19 combines with J gene TRBJ1-1; perhaps TRBD1 as D (5 bases). Germline CDR1 reads LNHDA; CDR2 reads SQIVND (reference sequence). V was cut by 3 bases and J by 4 bases, with 12 bases left in between. This CDR3 is built from 14 residues. The CDR3 sequence: CASSMGGGGTEAFF. CDR3 coding DNA: TGTGCCAGTAGTATGGGGGGGGGTGGCACTGAAGCTTTCTTT.

The gene calls are TRBV19 and TRBJ1-4; 7 bases are a match to TRBD1. Germline V CDR1 and CDR2: LNHDA, SQIVND (reference sequence). With 8 bases clipped from V and 8 bases from J, the junction kept 8 bases outside the gene matches. The CDR3 runs 13 residues. The CDR3 loop reads CASGRQGGEKLFF. The CDR3 DNA sequence: TGTGCCAGTGGAAGACAGGGTGGCGAAAAACTGTTTTTT.

The V gene is TRBV5-8, the J gene TRBJ1-5, with D possibly matching TRBD1 (6 bases). The germline CDR1 and CDR2 sequences are SGHTS and YDEGEE. The CDR3 has 14 residues. V shed 5 bases and J shed 7 bases, with 16 bases lying between them. The CDR3 nucleotides read TGTGCCAGCAGACCAGGGGACGGTTGGCAGCCCCAGCATTTT. Translation gives CASRPGDGWQPQHF.

The chain employs TRBV5-1 and TRBJ2-5, with a tentative D call TRBD2 (5 bases). The CDR3 covers 14 residues. CDR1 and CDR2 from the germline V gene are SGHRS and YFSETQ. V was trimmed by 2 bases and J by 4 bases, leaving 12 bases between them. For the CDR3, the DNA is TGCGCCAGCAGCTTATTCGCGGGTGGAGAGACCCAGTACTTC. Its translation: CASSLFAGGETQYF.

The gene calls are TRBV30 and TRBJ2-5, with 9 bases aligning to TRBD1. The germline V gene has CDR1 GTSNPN and CDR2 SVGIG (reference sequence). The CDR3 runs to 15 residues. Trimming removed 2 bases from V and 5 bases from J; junction bases left unmatched: 9. CDR3 protein: CAWSTGTGIGETQYF. DNA for the CDR3: TGTGCCTGGAGTACCGGGACAGGGATTGGCGAGACCCAGTACTTC. Complete variable domain (other parts from reference TRBV30 and TRBJ2-5): SQTIHQWPATLVQPVGSPLSLECTVEGTSNPNLYWYRQAAGRGLQLLFYSVGIGQISSEVPQNLSASRPQDRQFILSSKKLLLSDSGFYLCAWSTGTGIGETQYFGPGTRLLVL.

The chain recombines TRBV27 with TRBJ1-4; D may be TRBD1 (6 bases). This CDR3 region has 16 residues. The germline V gene encodes CDR1 MNHEY and CDR2 SMNVEV (reference sequence). The ends were cut back, 3 bases at V and 8 bases at J, with 19 bases in the middle. The CDR3 DNA follows: TGTGCCAGCAGTTTCGGCCGGGGGGCGGCTGACGAAAAACTGTTTTTT. Its protein product is CASSFGRGAADEKLFF.

This clone was seen only once. V usage is TRBV6-6 and J usage is TRBJ1-2, with TRBD1 identical over 8 bases. Germline-derived CDR1 and CDR2 are MNHNY and SVGAGI (reference sequence). This CDR3 has 14 residues. The trim removed 2 bases at V and 8 bases at J, leaving 7 bases unmatched. CDR3 in amino acids: CASSYRTGSEGYTF. CDR3 DNA sequence: TGTGCCAGCAGTTACCGGACAGGGAGTGAAGGCTACACCTTC.

The V gene is TRBV21-1, the J gene TRBJ2-7; TRBD1, the table's D call, was not compared with the DNA. TRBV21-1 is shown as a pseudogene. The CDR3 has 16 amino acids. CDR3 DNA: TGTGCCAGCAGCAAAAGGGACAGGGCGCTAAAGTACGAGCAGTACTTC. This codes for CASSKRDRALKYEQYF.